This T cell receptor (beta chain) was sequenced for a study of cytomegalovirus exposure and HLA in healthy donors. Turning to the study itself: Earlier sequencing of about 200 million T cells yielded nearly 120 million unique TCR beta sequences.

PCR was performed using 60 Vbeta and 13 Jbeta primers. TCRdb keeps only in-frame clones here, not all; method: immunoSEQ multiplex PCR. In the table there are 75,000 to 100,000 clones, 81% of which are singletons. Germline V gene data show CDR1 as SQVTM and CDR2 as ANQGSEA. The CDR3 length is 12 residues. The trim removed 7 bases at V and 6 bases at J, leaving 3 bases unmatched. In the case of this clone: Its antigen is not known.

General study results and limits: In vitro experiments confirmed that a few CMV-associated chains were specific for CMV antigens. Rare TCR sequences dominated, though some public TCRs recurred in many donors. Analyzed later, most CMV-associated TCR beta chains appeared HLA-restricted.

The receptor was isolated from a man aged 35-49 years in good health and CMV-seropositive. The genes are TRBV29-1 and TRBJ2-4; the match to TRBD1 covers 10 bases. What was sequenced was PBMCs. CDR3 sequence (DNA): TGCAGCGGATGGACAGGGGGAAACATTCAGTACTTC. Amino acid sequence: CSGWTGGNIQYF.